The following is a T cell receptor beta chain sequence with its context. The antigen remains undetermined. This specimen comes from a study of OX40 agonist ivuxolimab in advanced cancers. Data came from immunoSEQ multiplex PCR; TCRdb stores just in-frame clones and leaves some out. This table holds tens of thousands of clones, roughly 90% found once. The CDR3 totals 16 residues. With 1 base clipped from V and 4 bases from J, the junction kept 7 bases outside the gene matches. Germline lookup yields CDR1 SGHRS and CDR2 YFSETQ. Study-level points and caveats: Clonal expansion from baseline to week 6 occurred in both CD4+ and CD8+ T cells.

The chain employs TRBV5-1 and TRBJ2-1, with 8 positions matching TRBD2. Material: CD4+ or CD8+ T cells sorted from blood, obtained in a trial of the OX40 agonist ivuxolimab. The receptor was derived from an adult with an advanced solid tumor such as melanoma, head and neck, liver or kidney cancer. CDR3 in DNA: TGCGCCAGCAGCTTGATACTAGCGGAGGTTTACAATGAGCAGTTCTTC. Its protein is CASSLILAEVYNEQFF.